This T cell receptor (beta chain) is from a study of blood T cells in healthy people across ages. Individuals who donated were healthy Caucasians from Russia aged roughly 6 to 95. In each sample, at least 6.5 million PBMCs were isolated. It was with a sample-barcoded 5' primer and a J-beta primer mix that a second PCR of roughly 7 to 12 cycles was run. Each TCR beta cDNA got a 12-nucleotide random molecular identifier. MiXCR, run by TCRdb on the 5' RACE reads, gives a single entry per CDR3 protein. Of approximately 1.5 million distinct CDR3 sequences listed, about 35% are singletons. CDR3 length equals 13 residues. The germline V gene encodes CDR1 DFQATT and CDR2 SNEGSKA (reference sequence). This clonotype was seen only a few times. Its matching antigen is unknown. Points from the study as a whole: Whereas aged donors had fewer naive CD4+ cells, long-lived donors had more of them and higher diversity.

The chain uses TRBV20-1 and TRBJ2-5, with 9 bases lining up with TRBD2. The J call may be incorrect, as the DNA end agrees better with TRBJ2-7. The receptor was derived from a woman younger than 45 in good health. Sequenced input: blood. This CDR3 reads CSARKTSGYEQYF. In nucleotides, the CDR3 is TGCAGTGCTAGGAAGACTAGCGGCTACGAGCAGTACTTC.